The present entry profiles one TCR beta chain with its context. Its antigen is still unknown. Libraries were prepared by immunoSEQ multiplex PCR; TCRdb keeps only in-frame clonotypes and omits some of them. The sample lists around 37,000 clones, roughly 81% occurring once. The data were obtained in a study of OX40 agonist ivuxolimab in advanced cancers. Study-level background: Patients received ivuxolimab, an agonistic anti-OX40 (CD134) antibody. Study-wide results and limits: More expanded clones were seen, on average, in CD8+ T cells than in CD4+. In the 0.1 to 3.0 mg/kg range, CD4+ and CD8+ blood T cells had expanded clonally by week 6.

Trimming took off 2 bases at V and 1 base at J, with 15 bases between the two ends. The germline V gene has CDR1 MNHEY and CDR2 SVGAGI. The CDR3 covers 16 residues. J is TRBJ2-7 and V is TRBV6-5; perhaps D is TRBD1 or TRBD2 (5 bases each). This sequence was found in an adult with an advanced solid tumor such as melanoma, head and neck, liver or kidney cancer. Source: CD4+ or CD8+ T cells sorted from blood, taken in a trial of the OX40 agonist ivuxolimab. CDR3 DNA sequence: TGTGCCAGCAGTTACAGGGGTTTGGACTCTTCCTACGAGCAGTACTTC. Residues: CASSYRGLDSSYEQYF.